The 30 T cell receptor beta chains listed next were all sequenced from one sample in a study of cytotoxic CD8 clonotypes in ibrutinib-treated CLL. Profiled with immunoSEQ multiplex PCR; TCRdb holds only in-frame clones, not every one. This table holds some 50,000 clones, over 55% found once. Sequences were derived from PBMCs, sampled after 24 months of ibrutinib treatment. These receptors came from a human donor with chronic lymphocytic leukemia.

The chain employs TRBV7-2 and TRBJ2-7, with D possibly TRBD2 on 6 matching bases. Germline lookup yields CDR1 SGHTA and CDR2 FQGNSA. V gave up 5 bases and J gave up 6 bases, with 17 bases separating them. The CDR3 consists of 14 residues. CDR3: CASSQGTPGGEQYF. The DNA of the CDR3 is TGTGCCAGCAGCCAAGGGACTCCCGGGGGCGAGCAGTACTTC.

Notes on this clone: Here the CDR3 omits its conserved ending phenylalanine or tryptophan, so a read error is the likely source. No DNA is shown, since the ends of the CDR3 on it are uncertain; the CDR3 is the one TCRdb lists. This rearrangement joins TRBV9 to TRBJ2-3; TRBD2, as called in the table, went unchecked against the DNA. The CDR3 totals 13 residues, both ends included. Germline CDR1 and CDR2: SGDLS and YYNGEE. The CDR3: CASSAAPAGLKGT.

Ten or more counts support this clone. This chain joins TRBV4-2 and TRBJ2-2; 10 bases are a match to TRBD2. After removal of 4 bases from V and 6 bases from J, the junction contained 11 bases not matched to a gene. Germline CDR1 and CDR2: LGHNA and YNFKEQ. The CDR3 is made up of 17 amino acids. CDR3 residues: CASSLHGLAGEAGELFF. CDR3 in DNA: TGTGCCAGCAGCCTTCATGGGCTAGCGGGAGAGGCCGGGGAGCTGTTTTTT.

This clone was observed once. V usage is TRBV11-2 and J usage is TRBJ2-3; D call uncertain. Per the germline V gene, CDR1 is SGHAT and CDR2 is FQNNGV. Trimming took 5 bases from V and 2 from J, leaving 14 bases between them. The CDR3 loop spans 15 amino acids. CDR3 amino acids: CASSTYGRSTDTQYF. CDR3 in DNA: TGTGCCAGCAGCACTTATGGCAGGTCCACAGATACGCAGTATTTT.

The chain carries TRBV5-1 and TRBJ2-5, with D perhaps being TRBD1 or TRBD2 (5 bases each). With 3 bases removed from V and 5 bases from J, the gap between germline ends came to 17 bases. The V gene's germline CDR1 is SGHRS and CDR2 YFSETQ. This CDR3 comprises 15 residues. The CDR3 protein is CASSWLGTTGETQYF. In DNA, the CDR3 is TGCGCCAGCAGCTGGTTGGGGACGACGGGCGAGACCCAGTACTTC.

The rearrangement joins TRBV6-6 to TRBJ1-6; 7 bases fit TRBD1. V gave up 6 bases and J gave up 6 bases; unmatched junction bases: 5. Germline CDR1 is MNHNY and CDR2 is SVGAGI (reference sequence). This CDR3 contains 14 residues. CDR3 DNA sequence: TGTGCCAGCAGGAACAGGGGTAGTAATTCACCCCTCCACTTT. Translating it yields CASRNRGSNSPLHF.

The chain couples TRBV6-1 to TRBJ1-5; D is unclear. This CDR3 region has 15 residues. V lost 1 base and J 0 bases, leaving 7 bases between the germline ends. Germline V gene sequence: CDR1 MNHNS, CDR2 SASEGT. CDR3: CASSEGGYSNQPQHF. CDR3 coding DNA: TGTGCCAGCAGTGAAGGAGGTTATAGCAATCAGCCCCAGCATTTT.

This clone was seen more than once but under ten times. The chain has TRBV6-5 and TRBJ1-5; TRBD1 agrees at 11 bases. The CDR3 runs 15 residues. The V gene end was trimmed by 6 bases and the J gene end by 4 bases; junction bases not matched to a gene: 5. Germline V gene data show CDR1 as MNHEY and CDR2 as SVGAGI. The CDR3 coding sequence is TGTGCCAGCAGGGGGACAGGGGGACCTAATCAGCCCCAGCATTTT. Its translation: CASRGTGGPNQPQHF.

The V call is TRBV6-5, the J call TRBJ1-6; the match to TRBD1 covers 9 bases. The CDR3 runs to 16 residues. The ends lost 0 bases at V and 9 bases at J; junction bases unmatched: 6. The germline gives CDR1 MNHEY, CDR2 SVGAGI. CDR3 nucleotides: TGTGCCAGCAGTTACTCGAGTGGGACAGGGACTTCACCCCTCCACTTT. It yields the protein CASSYSSGTGTSPLHF.

CDR3 bases: TGTGCCAGCAGTTGGAGGGGGCAAAGGCAGTACGTC. This codes for CASSWRGQRQYV. The J gene is TRBJ2-7, the V gene TRBV6-5; D may be TRBD1 (7 bases). Looked up from germline, CDR1 is MNHEY and CDR2 is SVGAGI. CDR3 length equals 12 residues. The V and J ends lost 4 bases and 9 bases respectively, with 13 bases between them.

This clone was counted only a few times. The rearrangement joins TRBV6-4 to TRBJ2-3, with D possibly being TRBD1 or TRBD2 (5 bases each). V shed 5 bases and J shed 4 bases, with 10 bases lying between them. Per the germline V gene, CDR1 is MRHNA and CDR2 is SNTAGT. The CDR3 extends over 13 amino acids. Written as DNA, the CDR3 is TGTGCCAGCAGTCCTCGAGGGGCAGATACGCAGTATTTT. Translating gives CASSPRGADTQYF.

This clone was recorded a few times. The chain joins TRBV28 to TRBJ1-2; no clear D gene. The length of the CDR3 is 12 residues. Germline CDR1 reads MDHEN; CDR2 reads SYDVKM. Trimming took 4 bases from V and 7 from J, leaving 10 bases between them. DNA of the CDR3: TGTGCCAGCAGTTCCCCCACCTCTGGCTACACCTTC. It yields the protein CASSSPTSGYTF.

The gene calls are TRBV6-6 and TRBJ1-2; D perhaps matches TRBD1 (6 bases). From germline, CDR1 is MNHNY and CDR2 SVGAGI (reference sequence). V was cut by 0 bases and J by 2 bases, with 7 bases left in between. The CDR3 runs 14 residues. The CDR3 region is CASSYSTGNYGYTF. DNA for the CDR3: TGTGCCAGCAGTTACTCGACAGGAAACTATGGCTACACCTTC.

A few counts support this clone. CDR3 sequence: CASSQSNSNQPQHF. The CDR3 DNA is TGTGCCAGCAGCCAGTCGAATAGCAATCAGCCCCAGCATTTT. V and J are TRBV4-2 and TRBJ1-5; D call uncertain. This CDR3 is 14 amino acids long. Trimming removed 3 bases from V and 0 bases from J, with 6 bases in between. Germline V gene sequence: CDR1 LGHNA, CDR2 YNFKEQ.

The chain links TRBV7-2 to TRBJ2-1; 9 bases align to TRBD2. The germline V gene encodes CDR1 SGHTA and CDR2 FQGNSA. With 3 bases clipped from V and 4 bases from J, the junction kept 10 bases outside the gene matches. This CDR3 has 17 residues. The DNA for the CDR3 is TGTGCCAGCAGCTTGTGGACTAGCGCCAGTTTTTACAATGAGCAGTTCTTC. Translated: CASSLWTSASFYNEQFF.

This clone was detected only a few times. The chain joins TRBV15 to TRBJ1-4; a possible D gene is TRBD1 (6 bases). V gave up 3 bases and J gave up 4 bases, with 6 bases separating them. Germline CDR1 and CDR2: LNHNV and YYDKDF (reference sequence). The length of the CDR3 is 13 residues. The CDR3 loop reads CATSRDSNEKLFF. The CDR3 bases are TGTGCCACCAGCAGGGACAGTAATGAAAAACTGTTTTTT.

CDR3 loop: CASSARHAGQRNEKLFF. The CDR3 DNA follows: TGTGCCAGCAGTGCAAGGCATGCCGGACAGAGAAATGAAAAACTGTTTTTT. V and J are TRBV28 and TRBJ1-4, with a tentative D call TRBD1 (6 bases). The V gene's germline CDR1 is MDHEN and CDR2 SYDVKM. The CDR3 covers 17 residues. With 5 bases removed from V and 5 bases from J, the gap between germline ends came to 21 bases.

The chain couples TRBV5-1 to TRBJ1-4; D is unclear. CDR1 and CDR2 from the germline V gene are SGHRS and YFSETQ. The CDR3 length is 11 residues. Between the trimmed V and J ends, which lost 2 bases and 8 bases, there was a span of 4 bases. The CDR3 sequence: CASSFGEKLFF. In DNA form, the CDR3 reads TGCGCCAGCAGCTTTGGCGAAAAACTGTTTTTT.

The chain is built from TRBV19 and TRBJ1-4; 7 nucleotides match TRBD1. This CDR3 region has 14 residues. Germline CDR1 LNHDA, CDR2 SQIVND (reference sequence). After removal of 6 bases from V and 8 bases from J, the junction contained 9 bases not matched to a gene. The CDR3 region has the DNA TGTGCCAGTAGGGTCCGGACAGGAGAGGAAAAACTGTTTTTT. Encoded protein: CASRVRTGEEKLFF.

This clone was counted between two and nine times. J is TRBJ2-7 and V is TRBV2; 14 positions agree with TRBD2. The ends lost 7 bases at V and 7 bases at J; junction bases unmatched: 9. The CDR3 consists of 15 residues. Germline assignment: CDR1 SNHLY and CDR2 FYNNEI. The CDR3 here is CASTSGTSGRGEQYF. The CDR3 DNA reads TGTGCCAGCACCTCAGGGACTAGCGGGAGAGGAGAGCAGTACTTC.

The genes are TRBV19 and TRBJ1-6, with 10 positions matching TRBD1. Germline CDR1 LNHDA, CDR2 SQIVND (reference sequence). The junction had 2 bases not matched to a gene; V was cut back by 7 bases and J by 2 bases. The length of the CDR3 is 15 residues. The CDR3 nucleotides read TGTGCCAGTAAGACAGGGGGCGCCTATAATTCACCCCTCCACTTT. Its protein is CASKTGGAYNSPLHF.

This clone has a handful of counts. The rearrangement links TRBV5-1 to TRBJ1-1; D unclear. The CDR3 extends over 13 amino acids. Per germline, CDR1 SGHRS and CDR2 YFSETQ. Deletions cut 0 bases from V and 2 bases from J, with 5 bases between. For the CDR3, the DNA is TGCGCCAGCAGCTTGGCTCATAACACTGAAGCTTTCTTT. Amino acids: CASSLAHNTEAFF.

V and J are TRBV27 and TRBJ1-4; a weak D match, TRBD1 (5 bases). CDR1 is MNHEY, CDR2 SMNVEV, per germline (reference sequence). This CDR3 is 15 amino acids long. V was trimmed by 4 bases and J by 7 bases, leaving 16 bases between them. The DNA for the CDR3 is TGTGCCAGCAGTTCCCAAGGGGTTTCGGGTGAAAAACTGTTTTTT. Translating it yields CASSSQGVSGEKLFF.

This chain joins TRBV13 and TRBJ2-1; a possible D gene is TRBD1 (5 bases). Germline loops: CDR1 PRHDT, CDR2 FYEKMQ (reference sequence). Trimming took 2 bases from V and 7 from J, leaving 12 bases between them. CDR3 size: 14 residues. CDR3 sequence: CASSLRGTLNEQFF. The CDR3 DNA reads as TGTGCCAGCAGCTTAAGGGGTACCCTGAATGAGCAGTTCTTC.

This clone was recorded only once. CDR3 sequence (DNA): TGTGCCAGCAGTTTACGGGGGAGCAATCAGCCCCAGCATTTT. This encodes CASSLRGSNQPQHF. The chain couples TRBV27 to TRBJ1-5, with D possibly TRBD1 on 5 matching bases. CDR3 length: 14 residues. The V gene's germline CDR1 is MNHEY and CDR2 SMNVEV (reference sequence). Trimming left V 2 bases short and J 1 base short, with 6 bases between.

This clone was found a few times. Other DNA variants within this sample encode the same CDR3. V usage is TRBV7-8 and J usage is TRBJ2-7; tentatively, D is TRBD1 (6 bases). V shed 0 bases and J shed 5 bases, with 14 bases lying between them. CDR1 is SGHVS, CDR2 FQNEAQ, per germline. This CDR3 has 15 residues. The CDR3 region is CASSLAPTGIHEQYF. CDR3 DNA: TGTGCCAGCAGCTTAGCGCCTACAGGGATCCACGAGCAGTACTTC.

The DNA for the CDR3 is TGCGCCAGCAGCCCGGGACAGAGGCCTTACAATGAGCAGTTCTTC. The encoded protein is CASSPGQRPYNEQFF. This rearrangement joins TRBV5-1 to TRBJ2-1; 7 nucleotides match TRBD1. After removal of 4 bases from V and 4 bases from J, the junction contained 8 bases not matched to a gene. CDR1 and CDR2 from the germline V gene are SGHRS and YFSETQ. The CDR3 sequence is 15 residues long.

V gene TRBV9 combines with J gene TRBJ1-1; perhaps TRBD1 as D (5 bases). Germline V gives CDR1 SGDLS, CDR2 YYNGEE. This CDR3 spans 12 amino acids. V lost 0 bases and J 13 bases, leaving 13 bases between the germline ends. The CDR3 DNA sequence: TGTGCCAGCAGCGTAGGGAAAGGGGATCTTTTCTTT. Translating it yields CASSVGKGDLFF.

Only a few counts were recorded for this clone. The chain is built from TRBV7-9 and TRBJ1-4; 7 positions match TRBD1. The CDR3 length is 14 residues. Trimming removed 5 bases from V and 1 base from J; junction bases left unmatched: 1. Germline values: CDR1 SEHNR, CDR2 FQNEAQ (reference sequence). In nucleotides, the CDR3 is TGTGCCAGCAGCGGACAGGAAACTAATGAAAAACTGTTTTTT. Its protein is CASSGQETNEKLFF.

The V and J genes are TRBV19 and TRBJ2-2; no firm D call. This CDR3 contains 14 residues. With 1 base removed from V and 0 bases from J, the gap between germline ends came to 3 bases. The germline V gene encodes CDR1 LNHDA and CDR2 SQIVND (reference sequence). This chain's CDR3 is CASSIAPNTGELFF. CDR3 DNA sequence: TGTGCCAGTAGTATAGCTCCGAACACCGGGGAGCTGTTTTTT.